This TCR beta chain was captured in a study of shared clonotypes between healthy human individuals (dated by TCRdb to about 2020). Context from the whole study: A couple of women and a few men aged 18 to 49 years were included in the cohort. Leukapheresis yielded between about 0.85 and 10 billion PBMCs per donor. To increase sequencing depth and limit assay-specific biases, different laboratories used diverse techniques to prepare libraries and sequence TCR repertoires. For each donor, CD4 naive and CD4 memory were each given three plates, CD8 naive was given two plates, and CD8 memory was given one plate. The study deeply sequenced blood TCR repertoires of about 5 healthy adults to estimate repertoire size and the extent of clonotype sharing between individuals.

CD8 naive samples were obtained by positive selection for CCR7 among CD45RO-negative cells, yielding a CD45RA+CCR7+ population from which TemRA cells were excluded. The donors were healthy, HIV-negative adults with no recently reported acute infections or vaccinations. Every donor was a Caucasian adult residing in Nashville, Tennessee, USA. Blood was collected by leukapheresis, and PBMCs were isolated by Ficoll-Histopaque density gradient centrifugation and then cryopreserved in liquid nitrogen vapor phase. Purity and quantity of every magnetically sorted T cell population were checked by analytical flow cytometry. Each sorted fraction had its genomic DNA isolated and then quantified by UV absorbance on a Nanodrop 2000c. Beyond this particular receptor, the publication reports: The genetic and exposure-history diversity represented was limited by the small number of donors. When several donors were compared, the shared fraction of clonotypes was 5% to 6.5% for naive CD4, about 4% for naive CD8, 2% to 2.5% for memory CD4, and about 0.36% for memory CD8. Estimated clonotype richness was generally larger for naive than for memory subsets. Sampling was limited to blood, and TCR repertoires in tissue likely differ from TCR repertoires in blood. Based on pairwise subsampling, the degree of clonotype sharing among donors was expected to be affected by sequencing depth. Compared with non-shared clonotypes, the clonotypes found in all four sorted-subset donors had higher generation probabilities. Even with the large sequencing depth, rarefaction of the sorted-subset datasets indicated that sequencing was incomplete.

Using the deep immunoSEQ assay, multiplex PCR amplified TCR CDR3 regions from genomic DNA. Extracted genomic DNA from each cell subset was spread evenly across all wells of several immunoSEQ 96-well plates, with each plate serving as a replicate. For sorted subsets, 200 to 250 ng genomic DNA, equal to about 30,000 T cell genomes, was loaded into each replicate PCR. Purified libraries were measured with a Qubit 3.0 fluorometer, size-checked on a Bioanalyzer 2100, and measured again with the KAPA Library Quantification kit. Every immunoSEQ 96-well plate was sequenced on a dedicated single-read 150-cycle Illumina NextSeq 550 flow cell. On the study's bioinformatics: Because only junctional sequences without quality scores were contained in the immunoSEQ output, filtering matching that applied to full-length reads could not be performed. Sequences were annotated with PyIR, a Python wrapper for IgBLAST v1.9, using IMGT germline references to assign V/J genes and CDR3. Reads with weak V/J assignments (E-value above 1e-6), missing CDR3, stop codons, out-of-frame junctions, or ambiguous translated residues were removed. V3J clonotypes were defined by identical inferred V gene, J gene, and CDR3 amino acid sequence. Percentage overlap between repertoires was computed as shared unique clonotypes divided by the size of the smaller repertoire. Repertoire richness was assessed with RTK rarefaction, the Chao1 estimator, and Recon v2.1 estimates of unobserved clonotypes. OLGA was used to compute generation probabilities for all TCRbeta clonotypes that the gDNA method yielded from a few donors. TCRdb took this table from immuneACCESS and kept in-frame rearrangements with V and J called. Such tables lack part of the clones; where checked against another copy, unresolved V genes explain under half of the gap, and the rest is unexplained. V and J calls and clone size follow that table, whereas D and trimming were derived from the DNA. A total of 2 million to 2.5 million clones appear in this sample, about 95% of them only once. The top ten clonotypes cover around 1.1% of the sample.

The CDR3 starts with the cysteine, ends with the phenylalanine, and has 11 residues. Here the CDR3 DNA is all that survives: 33 bases in frame from base 1. The germline V and J ends show losses of 4 bases and 16 bases respectively, and no gene match explains 8 bases of the junction. For CDR1 and CDR2, the germline V gene lists SGHRS and YFSETQ. About this clone: Its antigen specificity is not known. No much larger clone is present one base from it, and per-base qualities are unavailable.

The material sequenced was naive CD8+ T cells sorted from blood. The cell subset or site label for this specimen denotes: CD45RA+CCR7+. The chain links TRBV5-1 with TRBJ2-4; 7 of the junction bases match TRBD2. The receptor's source is a man between 18 and 29 years old in good health. The CDR3 region has the sequence CASSPLGLSYF. The DNA reads as follows: TGCGCCAGCAGCCCATTGGGACTATCCTACTTC.